What follows are 21 T cell receptor beta chains derived from one specimen sequenced in a study of T cells in Graves' hyperthyroidism and ophthalmopathy. The source material, RNA transcripts, was used to amplify TCR beta CDR3 regions. HTBI primers were employed in a first-round RT-PCR of the TCR CDR3. TCRdb reprocessed the multiplex PCR reads with MiXCR, giving one entry per CDR3 protein. The sample includes around 700,000 distinct CDR3 sequences, 15% to 20% of them seen just once. The specimen sequenced was blood. The receptors stem from a woman between 45 and 65 years old with Graves' hyperthyroidism that later progressed to Graves' ophthalmopathy.

About this clonotype: This may arise from a read error, as a much more abundant clone is one base away. The rearrangement uses TRBV6-1 and TRBJ2-3; 7 bases are shared with TRBD1. The CDR3 has 15 residues. Germline V gene sequence: CDR1 MNHNS, CDR2 SASEGT. V trimming: 4 bases; J trimming: 2 bases; junction bases outside the gene matches: 6. CDR3 loop: CASSVPGQNTDTQYF. The CDR3 bases are TGTGCCAGCAGTGTACCGGGACAGAACACAGATACGCAGTATTTT.

The J gene is TRBJ1-2, the V gene TRBV10-3, with D perhaps TRBD1 (5 bases). CDR3 length: 13 residues. From germline, CDR1 is ENHRY and CDR2 SYGVKD. Trimming pared 0 bases from V and 8 bases from J, leaving 10 bases between. CDR3 DNA: TGTGCCATCAGTGAGTCAGGAGGGGAAGGCTACACCTTC. Translation: CAISESGGEGYTF.

The DNA of the CDR3 is TGTGCCAGCAGTTCCCTAGCGGGGGGGCGTACTAGCGATACGCAGTATTTT. Amino acid sequence: CASSSLAGGRTSDTQYF. The V gene is TRBV6-2 or TRBV6-3, the J gene TRBJ2-3; 12 bases line up with TRBD2. The CDR3 totals 17 residues. V was clipped by 4 bases and J by 6 bases; unmatched bases: 11. Germline CDR1 and CDR2: MNHEY and SVGEGT.

This clonotype was counted a few times. J is TRBJ1-1 and V is TRBV5-6; D uncertain. Germline V lookup: CDR1 SGHDT, CDR2 YYEEEE. The CDR3 runs 15 residues. Trimming took 0 bases from V and 0 from J, leaving 9 bases between them. For the CDR3, the DNA is TGTGCCAGCAGCTTGGATATGAATTTGAACACTGAAGCTTTCTTT. It translates to CASSLDMNLNTEAFF.

In this sample, this clonotype turned up many times. The V gene is TRBV19, the J gene TRBJ1-6, with 7 bases identical to TRBD1. Germline CDR1 reads LNHDA; CDR2 reads SQIVND (reference sequence). This CDR3 contains 15 residues. The V segment lost 7 bases and the J segment 2 bases; nucleotides outside the gene matches: 5. The CDR3 loop is CASNTGDTYNSPLHF. DNA of the CDR3: TGTGCCAGTAACACAGGGGACACCTATAATTCACCCCTCCACTTT.

There are many counts of this clonotype. This chain links TRBV5-4 with TRBJ2-5; D possibly corresponds to TRBD1 (6 bases). The CDR3 totals 15 residues. V was trimmed by 1 base and J by 4 bases, leaving 14 bases between them. CDR1 is SGHNT and CDR2 is YYREEE in the germline V gene (reference sequence). CDR3 loop: CASSLLAGVRETQYF. The CDR3 coding sequence is TGTGCCAGCAGCTTGTTGGCAGGGGTACGAGAGACCCAGTACTTC.

The CDR3 DNA sequence: TGTGCCAGCAGCCAAGCACAGGGGGCGTCTTCACCCCTCCACTTT. Protein sequence: CASSQAQGASSPLHF. The chain combines TRBV4-2 with TRBJ1-6, with 9 bases fitting TRBD1. V shed 1 base, J shed 9 bases, and the junction held 4 bases outside the gene matches. The CDR3 sequence is 15 residues long. Germline CDR1 reads LGHNA; CDR2 reads YNFKEQ.

The chain employs TRBV20-1 and TRBJ2-3; 10 nucleotides match TRBD2. Germline CDR1 reads DFQATT; CDR2 reads SNEGSKA (reference sequence). CDR3 length: 14 amino acids. The V segment lost 8 bases and the J segment 4 bases; nucleotides outside the gene matches: 9. The CDR3 loop is CSRAGGLRADTQYF. Written as DNA, the CDR3 is TGCAGTCGAGCGGGGGGGCTTCGGGCAGATACGCAGTATTTT.

This clonotype was seen once. This chain links TRBV19 with TRBJ2-7; D not certain. This CDR3 is 13 amino acids long. Per germline, CDR1 LNHDA and CDR2 SQIVND (reference sequence). V lost 10 bases, J lost 0 bases, and 13 bases lay in between. The CDR3 nucleotides read TGTGCCACTTCGACTCGAAGCTCCTACGAGCAGTACTTC. It codes for CATSTRSSYEQYF.

The sample holds many counts of this clonotype. The chain uses TRBV2 and TRBJ1-1; a possible D gene is TRBD1 (5 bases). Germline CDR1 is SNHLY and CDR2 is FYNNEI. The CDR3 is made up of 12 amino acids. The ends were cut back, 7 bases at V and 8 bases at J, with 14 bases in the middle. The CDR3 spells CASNRDPLEAFF. Here the CDR3 DNA reads TGTGCCAGCAACCGGGACCCACTCGAAGCTTTCTTT.

The sample holds a few counts of this clonotype. V is TRBV7-9 and J is TRBJ2-5; no firm D call. With 5 bases removed from V and 5 bases from J, the gap between germline ends came to 15 bases. This CDR3 is built from 14 residues. Per the germline V gene, CDR1 is SEHNR and CDR2 is FQNEAQ (reference sequence). The CDR3 DNA reads as TGTGCCAGCAGCGCCCCGGGTCTAGGGGAGACCCAGTACTTC. Its translation: CASSAPGLGETQYF.

This clonotype was detected ten times or more. The chain combines TRBV3-1 with TRBJ1-1; D unresolved. The CDR3 sequence is 14 residues long. V dropped 3 bases and J dropped 0 bases, with 8 bases sitting between them. CDR1 is LGHDT, CDR2 YNNKEL, per germline (reference sequence). The CDR3 DNA follows: TGTGCCAGCAGCCATGAGATCGTGAACACTGAAGCTTTCTTT. It is translated as CASSHEIVNTEAFF. Drawing the rest from reference TRBV3-1 and TRBJ1-1, the complete variable domain is DTAVSQTPKYLVTQMGNDKSIKCEQNLGHDTMYWYKQDSKKFLKIMFSYNNKELIINETVPNRFSPKSPDKAHLNLHINSLELGDSAVYFCASSHEIVNTEAFFGQGTRLTVV.

This clonotype was observed a handful of times. V and J are TRBV18 and TRBJ2-1; possible D gene TRBD2, 6 bases. The CDR3 is 15 residues long. Trimming took off 2 bases at V and 8 bases at J, with 16 bases between the two ends. Germline CDR1 reads KGHSH; CDR2 reads LQKENI. The CDR3 reads CASSPVSTSRDEQFF. CDR3 sequence (DNA): TGTGCCAGCTCACCAGTGTCGACTAGTCGGGATGAGCAGTTCTTC.

This clonotype was recorded a few times. The chain combines TRBV3-1 with TRBJ2-5; the match to TRBD2 covers 10 bases. The CDR3 totals 15 residues. CDR1 is LGHDT, CDR2 YNNKEL, per germline (reference sequence). J gave up 5 bases and V 6 bases, and 9 bases lay outside the gene matches. In nucleotides, the CDR3 is TGTGCCAGCAGTTATGAGCGGGGGGGCAAGGAGACCCAGTACTTC. Its translation is CASSYERGGKETQYF.

This clonotype was detected ten times or more. The chain combines TRBV29-1 with TRBJ1-1; TRBD1 might be the D (6 bases). Looked up from germline, CDR1 is SQVTM and CDR2 is ANQGSEA. This CDR3 contains 16 residues. V was pared by 7 bases and J by 0 bases, with 21 bases between. CDR3 sequence (DNA): TGCAGCGGCAATAATCCGGGACAAACTTTGAACACTGAAGCTTTCTTT. As protein: CSGNNPGQTLNTEAFF.

V and J are TRBV11-2 and TRBJ2-5; 8 bases align to TRBD1. This CDR3 region has 15 residues. Germline CDR1 is SGHAT and CDR2 is FQNNGV. The CDR3 DNA sequence: TGTGCATCACTCCATACAGGGGGGAGGTTGGAGACCCAGTACTTC. Translating gives CASLHTGGRLETQYF. Full variable domain (outside the CDR3, taken from reference TRBV11-2 and TRBJ2-5): EAGVAQSPRYKIIEKRQSVAFWCNPISGHATLYWYQQILGQGPKLLIQFQNNGVVDDSQLPKDRFSAERLKGVDSTLKIQPAKLEDSAVYLCASLHTGGRLETQYFGPGTRLLVL.

On this clonotype: Since the CDR3 does not end with the conserved phenylalanine or tryptophan, this likely comes from a read error. The chain uses TRBV11-1 and TRBJ2-7; 9 nucleotides align to TRBD1. Per germline, CDR1 SGHAT and CDR2 FQDESV (reference sequence). V was clipped by 8 bases and J by 5 bases; unmatched bases: 10. CDR3 length equals 14 residues. The CDR3 here is CASGRQGEIHEQYL. CDR3 bases: TGTGCCAGCGGACGACAGGGGGAGATACACGAGCAGTACCTC.

This chain connects TRBV10-3 to TRBJ2-5; the match to TRBD2 covers 13 bases. The CDR3 runs to 14 residues. J lost 4 bases, V lost 8 bases, and 4 bases had no gene match. In germline, CDR1 is ENHRY, CDR2 SYGVKD. The CDR3 here is CAIGTSGDLETQYF. The DNA for the CDR3 is TGTGCCATCGGGACTAGCGGGGATCTAGAGACCCAGTACTTC.

The chain employs TRBV19 and TRBJ1-5; a weak D match, TRBD1 (6 bases). Trimming pared 3 bases from V and 4 bases from J, leaving 10 bases between. This CDR3 comprises 14 residues. Germline CDR1 LNHDA, CDR2 SQIVND (reference sequence). The CDR3 region is CASSILGGNQPQHF. The CDR3 bases are TGTGCCAGTAGTATTTTAGGGGGAAATCAGCCCCAGCATTTT.

The chain has TRBV12-3 or TRBV12-4 and TRBJ2-7, with D perhaps matching TRBD1 (6 bases). The CDR3 covers 16 residues. The V and J ends lost 4 bases and 0 bases respectively, with 16 bases between them. CDR3 sequence: CASSSTPGTLSYEQYF. The CDR3 DNA reads as TGTGCCAGCAGTTCGACTCCCGGGACACTCTCCTACGAGCAGTACTTC.

V is TRBV5-1 and J is TRBJ2-1, with TRBD2 matching 9 bases. V was clipped by 2 bases and J by 0 bases; unmatched bases: 6. Germline values: CDR1 SGHRS, CDR2 YFSETQ. This CDR3 comprises 17 residues. CDR3: CASSFWLAGSSYNEQFF. The CDR3 DNA reads TGCGCCAGCAGCTTTTGGCTAGCGGGGAGCTCCTACAATGAGCAGTTCTTC. The variable domain in full, completed from reference TRBV5-1 and TRBJ2-1, reads KAGVTQTPRYLIKTRGQQVTLSCSPISGHRSVSWYQQTPGQGLQFLFEYFSETQRNKGNFPGRFSGRQFSNSRSEMNVSTLELGDSALYLCASSFWLAGSSYNEQFFGPGTRLTVL.